The present T cell receptor (beta chain) was sequenced within a study of blood T cell repertoires in COVID-19. The overall study: The analysed material was cDNA or gDNA that came from T cells, B-cell-depleted T cells, or PBMCs.

All recovered Cohort 3 donors got two negative PCRs, got clearance, or saw symptom resolution. This clone was detected only a few times. The repertoire was sequenced with immunoSEQ multiplex PCR; TCRdb's copy has only in-frame clones and lacks some. In the table there are 150,000 to 200,000 clones, approximately 80% of which are singletons. The CDR3 length is 12 residues. Trimming removed 6 bases at V and 1 base at J, with 9 bases between. The germline CDR1 and CDR2 sequences are SQVTM and ANQGSEA. This sequence was found in a woman in her sixties who had recovered from COVID-19. The chain links TRBV29-1 to TRBJ1-2; D is unclear. Sequenced: PBMCs or T cells enriched from blood (not recorded which). In DNA form, the CDR3 reads TGCAGCGTCAAGAGCGATAACTATGGCTACACCTTC. This gives the protein CSVKSDNYGYTF.